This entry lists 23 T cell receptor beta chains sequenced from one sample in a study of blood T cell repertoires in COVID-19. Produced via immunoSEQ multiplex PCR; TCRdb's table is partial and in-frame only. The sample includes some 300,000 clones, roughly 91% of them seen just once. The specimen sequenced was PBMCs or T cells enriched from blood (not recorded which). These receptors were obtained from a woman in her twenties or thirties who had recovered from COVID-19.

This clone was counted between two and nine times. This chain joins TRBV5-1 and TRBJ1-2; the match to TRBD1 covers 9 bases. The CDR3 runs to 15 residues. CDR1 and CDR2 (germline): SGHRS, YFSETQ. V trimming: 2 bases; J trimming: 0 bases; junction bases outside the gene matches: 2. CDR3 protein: CASSFTGGSNYGYTF. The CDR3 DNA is TGCGCCAGCAGCTTCACAGGGGGCTCTAACTATGGCTACACCTTC. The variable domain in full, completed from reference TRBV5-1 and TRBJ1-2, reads KAGVTQTPRYLIKTRGQQVTLSCSPISGHRSVSWYQQTPGQGLQFLFEYFSETQRNKGNFPGRFSGRQFSNSRSEMNVSTLELGDSALYLCASSFTGGSNYGYTFGSGTRLTVV.

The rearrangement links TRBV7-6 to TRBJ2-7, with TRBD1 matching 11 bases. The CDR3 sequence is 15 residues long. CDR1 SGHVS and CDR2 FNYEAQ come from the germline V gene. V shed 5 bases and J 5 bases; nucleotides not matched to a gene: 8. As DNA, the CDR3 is TGTGCCAGCAGCCAGTCTGGACAGGGGGCGGACGAGCAGTACTTC. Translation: CASSQSGQGADEQYF.

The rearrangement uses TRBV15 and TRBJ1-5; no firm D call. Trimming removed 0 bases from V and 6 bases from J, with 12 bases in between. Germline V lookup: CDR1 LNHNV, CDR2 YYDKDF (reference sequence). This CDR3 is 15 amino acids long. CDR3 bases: TGTGCCACCAGCAGAGATCGGACTTGGGGTCAGCCCCAGCATTTT. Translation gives CATSRDRTWGQPQHF.

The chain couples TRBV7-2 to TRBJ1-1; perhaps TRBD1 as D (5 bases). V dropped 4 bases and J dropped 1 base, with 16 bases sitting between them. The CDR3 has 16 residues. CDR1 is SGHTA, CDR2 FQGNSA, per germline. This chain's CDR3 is CASSSQGGASNTEAFF. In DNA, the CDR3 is TGTGCCAGCAGCTCCCAAGGTGGGGCTTCGAACACTGAAGCTTTCTTT. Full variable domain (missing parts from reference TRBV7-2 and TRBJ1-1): GAGVSQSPSNKVTEKGKDVELRCDPISGHTALYWYRQSLGQGLEFLIYFQGNSAPDKSGLPSDRFSAERTGGSVSTLTIQRTQQEDSAVYLCASSSQGGASNTEAFFGQGTRLTVV.

The CDR3 here is CATSDATGVGYGYTF. The CDR3 region has the DNA TGTGCCACCAGTGACGCGACAGGGGTGGGATATGGCTACACCTTC. The chain couples TRBV24-1 to TRBJ1-2; 8 nucleotides align to TRBD1. The CDR3 covers 15 residues. The V gene end was trimmed by 4 bases and the J gene end by 5 bases; junction bases not matched to a gene: 8. The germline V gene encodes CDR1 KGHDR and CDR2 SFDVKD.

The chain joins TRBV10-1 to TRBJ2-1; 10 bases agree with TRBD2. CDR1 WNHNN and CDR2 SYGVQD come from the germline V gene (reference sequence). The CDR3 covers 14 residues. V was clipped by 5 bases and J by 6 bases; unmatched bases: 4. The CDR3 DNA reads TGCGCCAGCAGTTCGGGACTAGCGACCAATGAGCAGTTCTTC. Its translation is CASSSGLATNEQFF.

This CDR3 is CSVGSMNTEAFF. CDR3 in DNA: TGCAGCGTTGGCTCTATGAACACTGAAGCTTTCTTT. The chain uses TRBV29-1 and TRBJ1-1, with D uncertain. Trimming shortened V by 4 bases and J by 0 bases, and 6 bases separated the two germline ends. Per the germline V gene, CDR1 is SQVTM and CDR2 is ANQGSEA. This CDR3 spans 12 amino acids.

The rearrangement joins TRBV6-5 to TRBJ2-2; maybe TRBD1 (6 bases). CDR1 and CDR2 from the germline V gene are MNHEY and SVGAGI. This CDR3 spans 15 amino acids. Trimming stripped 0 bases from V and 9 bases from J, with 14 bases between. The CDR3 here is CASSYSSGVGRELFF. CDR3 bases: TGTGCCAGCAGTTACTCATCAGGGGTAGGGAGGGAGCTGTTTTTT.

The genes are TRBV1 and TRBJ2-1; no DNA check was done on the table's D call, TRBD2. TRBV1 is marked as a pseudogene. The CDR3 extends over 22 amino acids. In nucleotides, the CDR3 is TGCACCAGCAGCCAAGAAAGTGGGGCGGGGACTAACCCCTCCCAGCTTGGGAATGAGCAGTTCTTC. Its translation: CTSSQESGAGTNPSQLGNEQFF.

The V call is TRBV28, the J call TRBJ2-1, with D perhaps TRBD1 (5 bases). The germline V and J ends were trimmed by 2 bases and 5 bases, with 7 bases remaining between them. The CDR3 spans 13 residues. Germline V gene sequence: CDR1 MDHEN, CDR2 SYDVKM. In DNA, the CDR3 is TGTGCCAGCAGTTTAGCAGGGAACAATGAGCAGTTCTTC. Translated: CASSLAGNNEQFF.

The CDR3 DNA sequence: TGTGCCAGCAGTTACTCCAGGGGGCCCTCCTACAATGAGCAGTTCTTC. Protein product: CASSYSRGPSYNEQFF. The gene calls are TRBV6-5 and TRBJ2-1, with TRBD1 matching 8 bases. The germline V gene encodes CDR1 MNHEY and CDR2 SVGAGI. CDR3 length equals 16 residues. V gave up 0 bases and J gave up 0 bases; unmatched junction bases: 1.

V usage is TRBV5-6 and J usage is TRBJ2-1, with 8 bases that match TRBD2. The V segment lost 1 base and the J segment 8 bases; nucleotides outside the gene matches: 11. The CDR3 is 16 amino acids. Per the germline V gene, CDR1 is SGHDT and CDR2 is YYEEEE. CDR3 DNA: TGTGCCAGCAGCTTGTACGTTAGCGGGAAGGGGGATGAGCAGTTCTTC. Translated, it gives CASSLYVSGKGDEQFF.

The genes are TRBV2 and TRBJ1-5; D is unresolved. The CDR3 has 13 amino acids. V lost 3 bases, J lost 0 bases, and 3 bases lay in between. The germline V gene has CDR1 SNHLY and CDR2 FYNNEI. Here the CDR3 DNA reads TGTGCCAGCAGTGAGTATAGCAATCAGCCCCAGCATTTT. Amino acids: CASSEYSNQPQHF.

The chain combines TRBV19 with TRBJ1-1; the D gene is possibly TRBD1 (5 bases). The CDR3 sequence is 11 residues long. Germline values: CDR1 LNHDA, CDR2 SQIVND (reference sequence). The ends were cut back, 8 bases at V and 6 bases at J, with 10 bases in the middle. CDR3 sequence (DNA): TGTGCCAGTCTGCAGGGTCCTGAAGCTTTCTTT. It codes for CASLQGPEAFF.

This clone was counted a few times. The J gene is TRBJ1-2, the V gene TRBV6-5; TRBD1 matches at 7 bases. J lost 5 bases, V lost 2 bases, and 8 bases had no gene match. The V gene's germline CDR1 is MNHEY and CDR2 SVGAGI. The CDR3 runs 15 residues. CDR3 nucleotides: TGTGCCAGCAGTTACGCGCAGGGGGGACCATATGGCTACACCTTC. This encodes CASSYAQGGPYGYTF.

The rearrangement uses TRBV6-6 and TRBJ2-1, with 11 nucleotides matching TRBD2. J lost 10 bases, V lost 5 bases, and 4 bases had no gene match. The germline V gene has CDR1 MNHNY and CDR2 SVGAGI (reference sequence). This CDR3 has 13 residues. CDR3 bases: TGTGCCAGCAGTCGACTAGCGGGAAGGGAGCAGTTCTTC. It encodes CASSRLAGREQFF.

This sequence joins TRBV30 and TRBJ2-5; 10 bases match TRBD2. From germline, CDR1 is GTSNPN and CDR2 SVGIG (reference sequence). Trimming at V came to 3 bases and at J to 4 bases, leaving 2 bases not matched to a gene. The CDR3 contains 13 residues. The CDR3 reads CAWSIAGGETQYF. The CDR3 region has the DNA TGTGCCTGGAGCATAGCGGGAGGAGAGACCCAGTACTTC. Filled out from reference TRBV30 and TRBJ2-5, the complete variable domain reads SQTIHQWPATLVQPVGSPLSLECTVEGTSNPNLYWYRQAAGRGLQLLFYSVGIGQISSEVPQNLSASRPQDRQFILSSKKLLLSDSGFYLCAWSIAGGETQYFGPGTRLLVL.

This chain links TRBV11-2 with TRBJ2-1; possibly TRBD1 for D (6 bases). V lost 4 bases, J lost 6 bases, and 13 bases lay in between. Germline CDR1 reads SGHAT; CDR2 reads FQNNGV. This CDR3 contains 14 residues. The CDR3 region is CASSSPIQGNEQFF. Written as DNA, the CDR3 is TGTGCCAGCAGCTCTCCCATACAGGGCAATGAGCAGTTCTTC.

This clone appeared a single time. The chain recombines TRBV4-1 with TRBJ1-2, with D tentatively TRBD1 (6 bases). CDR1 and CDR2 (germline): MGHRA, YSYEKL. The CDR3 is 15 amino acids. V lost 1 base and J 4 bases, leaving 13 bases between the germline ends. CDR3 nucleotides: TGCGCCAGCAGCCAAGGGACAGAGGCCCTCTATGGCTACACCTTC. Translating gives CASSQGTEALYGYTF.

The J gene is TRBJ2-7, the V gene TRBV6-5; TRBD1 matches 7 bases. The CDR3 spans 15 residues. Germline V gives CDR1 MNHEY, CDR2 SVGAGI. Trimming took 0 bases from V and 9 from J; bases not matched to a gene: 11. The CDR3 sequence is CASSYSRDSWGGQYF. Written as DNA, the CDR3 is TGTGCCAGCAGTTACTCCCGGGACAGTTGGGGCGGGCAGTACTTC.

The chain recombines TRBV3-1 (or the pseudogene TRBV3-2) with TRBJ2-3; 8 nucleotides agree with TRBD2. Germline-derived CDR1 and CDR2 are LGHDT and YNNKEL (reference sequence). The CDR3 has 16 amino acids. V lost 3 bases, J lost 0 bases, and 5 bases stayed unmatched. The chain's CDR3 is CASSHRAGGSTDTQYF. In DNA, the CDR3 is TGTGCCAGCAGCCATCGGGCGGGGGGCAGCACAGATACGCAGTATTTT.

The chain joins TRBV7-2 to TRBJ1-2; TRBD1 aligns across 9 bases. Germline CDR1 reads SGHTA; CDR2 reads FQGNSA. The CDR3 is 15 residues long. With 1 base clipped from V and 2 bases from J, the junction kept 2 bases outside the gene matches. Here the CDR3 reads CASSLDRGRNYGYTF. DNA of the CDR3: TGTGCCAGCAGCTTAGACAGGGGGCGGAACTATGGCTACACCTTC.

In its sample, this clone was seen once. In DNA, the CDR3 is TGTGCCAGCAGCGTACAGGTCACTGAAGCTTTCTTT. This encodes CASSVQVTEAFF. V is TRBV12-3 or TRBV12-4 and J is TRBJ1-1, with D possibly being TRBD1 (5 bases). Trimming removed 6 bases from V and 4 bases from J, with 9 bases in between. CDR3 size: 12 residues.